The 18 T cell receptor beta chains listed next were all sequenced from one sample in a study of T cell repertoires in cytomegalovirus infection. For these TCRs, the target antigens are not known. A single record per CDR3 protein comes from TCRdb applying MiXCR to the reads. Here the sample spans approximately 1,000,000 distinct CDR3 sequences, approximately 31% being singletons. The starting material was cultured CD8+ T cells from PBMCs, obtained from culture after CMV antigen stimulation. These receptors were taken from a human donor in good health (CMV status not recorded). Some clones in this sample may be carry-over from other donors' samples.

The rearrangement uses TRBV15 and TRBJ2-1; tentatively, D is TRBD2 (6 bases). V lost 0 bases and J 4 bases, leaving 7 bases between the germline ends. Germline V gene sequence: CDR1 LNHNV, CDR2 YYDKDF (reference sequence). The CDR3 spans 14 residues. The CDR3 sequence is CATSRDRGYNEQFF. CDR3 coding DNA: TGTGCCACCAGCAGAGATCGGGGGTACAATGAGCAGTTCTTC. Based on the CDR3 plus reference TRBV15 and TRBJ2-1, the full variable domain is DAMVIQNPRYQVTQFGKPVTLSCSQTLNHNVMYWYQQKSSQAPKLLFHYYDKDFNNEADTPDNFQSRRPNTSFCFLDIRSPGLGDTAMYLCATSRDRGYNEQFFGPGTRLTVL.

This clonotype showed up just a few times. The rearrangement links TRBV7-9 to TRBJ1-1; D gene uncertain. This CDR3 is 12 amino acids long. The germline V gene encodes CDR1 SEHNR and CDR2 FQNEAQ (reference sequence). Trimming took 4 bases from V and 8 from J, leaving 11 bases between them. The CDR3 is CASSSSSLEAFF. CDR3 coding DNA: TGTGCCAGCAGCTCCTCCTCTCTCGAAGCTTTCTTT.

Only a few counts were recorded for this clonotype. The chain has TRBV7-2 and TRBJ2-5; 11 bases align to TRBD2. Germline values: CDR1 SGHTA, CDR2 FQGNSA. This CDR3 is 17 amino acids long. V lost 2 bases and J lost 2; bases outside the gene matches: 7. This chain's CDR3 is CASSLPASGGTQETQYF. CDR3 DNA sequence: TGTGCCAGCAGCTTACCGGCTAGCGGGGGGACTCAAGAGACCCAGTACTTC.

A few counts support this clonotype. The rearrangement joins TRBV14 to TRBJ1-3; D is uncertain. Per the germline V gene, CDR1 is SGHDN and CDR2 is FVKESK. This CDR3 spans 17 amino acids. V was shortened by 1 base and J by 0 bases, with 13 bases between the two germline ends. The chain's CDR3 is CASSQAMKSYSGNTIYF. CDR3 bases: TGTGCCAGCAGCCAAGCTATGAAATCTTACTCTGGAAACACCATATATTTT. The whole variable domain, remainder taken from reference TRBV14 and TRBJ1-3, is EAGVTQFPSHSVIEKGQTVTLRCDPISGHDNLYWYRRVMGKEIKFLLHFVKESKQDESGMPNNRFLAERTGGTYSTLKVQPAELEDSGVYFCASSQAMKSYSGNTIYFGEGSWLTVV.

The chain links TRBV6-5 to TRBJ2-2, with TRBD2 matching 8 bases. Germline V lookup: CDR1 MNHEY, CDR2 SVGAGI. J lost 5 bases, V lost 7 bases, and 6 bases had no gene match. This CDR3 contains 14 residues. This chain's CDR3 is CASNGGGRTGELFF. The CDR3 DNA reads TGTGCCAGCAATGGCGGGGGGAGGACCGGGGAGCTGTTTTTT.

This clonotype came up a few times. The CDR3 loop reads CASSSLSLSKGGNTIYF. CDR3 nucleotide sequence: TGTGCCAGCAGCTCCTTAAGCCTATCAAAAGGGGGAAACACCATATATTTT. The chain is built from TRBV7-9 and TRBJ1-3; D gene uncertain. V lost 4 bases and J lost 4, with 20 bases in between. Germline CDR1 and CDR2: SEHNR and FQNEAQ (reference sequence). This CDR3 has 17 residues.

V and J are TRBV6-2 or TRBV6-3 and TRBJ2-7; tentative D call: TRBD1 (6 bases). Germline CDR1 MNHEY, CDR2 SVGEGT. Between the trimmed V and J ends, which lost 6 bases and 6 bases, there was a span of 12 bases. The CDR3 runs to 12 residues. CDR3 DNA sequence: TGTGCCAGCAGCAATACAGGGAGCGAGCAGTACGTC. Translation: CASSNTGSEQYV.

Here the CDR3 reads CASSGQGRRAGELFF. CDR3 DNA: TGTGCCAGCAGCGGACAGGGGAGAAGGGCCGGGGAGCTGTTTTTT. The chain links TRBV7-9 to TRBJ2-2, with 9 bases aligning to TRBD1. Germline CDR1 is SEHNR and CDR2 is FQNEAQ (reference sequence). This CDR3 region has 15 residues. Trimming took 5 bases from V and 6 from J; bases not matched to a gene: 7.

Many counts were recorded for this clonotype. This chain uses TRBV28 with TRBJ2-2; D possibly corresponds to TRBD2 (6 bases). The CDR3 has 14 residues. Germline V gives CDR1 MDHEN, CDR2 SYDVKM. V lost 6 bases to trimming and J lost 1 base, with 9 bases between them. The CDR3 DNA reads as TGTGCCAGCAGGGGAGGAATGAACACCGGGGAGCTGTTTTTT. Translated: CASRGGMNTGELFF.

This clonotype was detected only a few times. This sequence joins TRBV6-5 and TRBJ2-5; the D gene is possibly TRBD2 (6 bases). Germline CDR1 reads MNHEY; CDR2 reads SVGAGI. This CDR3 contains 15 residues. The V gene lost 0 bases and the J gene lost 5 bases, with 13 bases spanning the gap. DNA of the CDR3: TGTGCCAGCAGTTACTCTGTATCTGGGGGGGAGACCCAGTACTTC. As protein: CASSYSVSGGETQYF.

The chain couples TRBV3-1 to TRBJ2-3; D might be TRBD1 or TRBD2, each matching 6 bases. This CDR3 is 14 amino acids long. V lost 1 base and J lost 2, with 7 bases in between. Germline CDR1 reads LGHDT; CDR2 reads YNNKEL (reference sequence). The CDR3 DNA sequence: TGTGCCAGCAGCCAAGCGGGGGCCACAGATACGCAGTATTTT. Its protein is CASSQAGATDTQYF.

The table lists this clonotype with a few counts. This chain uses TRBV27 with TRBJ2-1; 8 bases align to TRBD2. J gave up 3 bases and V 3 bases, and 7 bases lay outside the gene matches. CDR1 is MNHEY, CDR2 SMNVEV, per germline (reference sequence). There are 16 residues in the CDR3. The chain's CDR3 is CASSLSGGAFYNEQFF. CDR3 sequence (DNA): TGTGCCAGCAGTTTGTCCGGGGGGGCTTTCTACAATGAGCAGTTCTTC.

The chain couples TRBV20-1 to TRBJ1-4; TRBD1 is a possible D gene (5 bases). Germline-derived CDR1 and CDR2 are DFQATT and SNEGSKA (reference sequence). This CDR3 region has 14 residues. V was cut by 0 bases and J by 7 bases, with 12 bases left in between. CDR3 sequence (DNA): TGCAGTGCTAGAGATCAGGGTTTGGGTGAAAAACTGTTTTTT. This encodes CSARDQGLGEKLFF.

The gene calls are TRBV12-3 or TRBV12-4 and TRBJ2-2, with D hard to call. The CDR3 consists of 11 residues. The ends were cut back, 8 bases at V and 7 bases at J, with 8 bases in the middle. In DNA form, the CDR3 reads TGTGCCAGCCTCGTCGGCGGGGAGCTGTTTTTT. Protein: CASLVGGELFF.

This sequence joins TRBV6-6 and TRBJ2-3; 8 nucleotides match TRBD1. CDR3 length: 15 residues. Trimming took 4 bases from V and 7 from J; bases not matched to a gene: 10. Looked up from germline, CDR1 is MNHNY and CDR2 is SVGAGI (reference sequence). The CDR3: CASSSGTGVTHTQYF. CDR3 sequence (DNA): TGTGCCAGCAGTTCCGGGACAGGAGTCACGCATACGCAGTATTTT.

The CDR3 loop reads CASSVVSGGEETQYF. CDR3 in DNA: TGTGCCAGCAGCGTCGTTAGCGGGGGAGAAGAGACCCAGTACTTC. This chain connects TRBV7-9 to TRBJ2-5; 9 bases map to TRBD2. CDR1 SEHNR and CDR2 FQNEAQ come from the germline V gene (reference sequence). Trimming cost V 5 bases and J 3 bases; bases outside gene matches: 7. This CDR3 spans 15 amino acids.

The V call is TRBV6-5, the J call TRBJ2-5; the D is unclear. V was pared by 2 bases and J by 2 bases, with 9 bases between. This CDR3 has 14 residues. Germline values: CDR1 MNHEY, CDR2 SVGAGI. CDR3 sequence: CASSYGPTQETQYF. Written as DNA, the CDR3 is TGTGCCAGCAGTTACGGCCCGACTCAAGAGACCCAGTACTTC.

In this sample, this clonotype turned up a few times. V gene TRBV10-3 combines with J gene TRBJ1-2; 8 nucleotides match TRBD1. This CDR3 contains 15 residues. Trimming cost V 0 bases and J 3 bases; bases outside gene matches: 3. Germline loops: CDR1 ENHRY, CDR2 SYGVKD. CDR3 region: CAISESSGGDYGYTF. The CDR3, as DNA: TGTGCCATCAGTGAGTCTTCAGGGGGCGACTATGGCTACACCTTC.